This is a list of T cell receptor beta chains from one sample in a study of breast tumors, draining lymph nodes, adjacent tissues. TCRdb used MiXCR to reprocess the multiplex PCR reads, holding one entry per CDR3 protein. The repertoire holds 200,000 or so distinct CDR3 sequences, with around 33% as singletons. The sequenced sample consisted of axillary lymph node tissue. These receptors all come from a female donor with breast cancer. Some clones in this sample may be carry-over from other donors' samples. Both conserved end residues are part of each CDR3. D genes are given only for firm matches. Clone size is not always given. Where it is, it says once, few, many or a class for expanded clones.

V	D	size	J	CDR3	DNA
TRBV4-3	NA	many	TRBJ1-3	CASSQGSRGNTIYF	TGCGCCAGCAGCCAAGGAAGCCGTGGAAACACCATATATTTT
TRBV20-1	NA	NA	TRBJ2-3	CSARVGHSSTDTQYF	TGCAGTGCTAGAGTGGGACACTCTAGCACAGATACGCAGTATTTT
TRBV7-9	NA	NA	TRBJ2-3	CASSILGGGTDTQYF	TGTGCCAGCAGCATTCTCGGGGGCGGCACAGATACGCAGTATTTT
TRBV7-8	NA	many	TRBJ2-7	CASSLFPATYEQYF	TGTGCCAGCAGCTTATTCCCTGCAACCTACGAGCAGTACTTC
TRBV10-3	NA	many	TRBJ2-3	CAISARTSTDTQYF	TGTGCCATCAGTGCCAGGACTAGCACAGATACGCAGTATTTT
TRBV15	TRBD1	NA	TRBJ2-1	CATSRDRGHNEQFF	TGTGCCACCAGCCGTGACAGGGGTCACAATGAGCAGTTCTTC
TRBV7-2	NA	NA	TRBJ2-7	CASSLGTNSYEQYF	TGTGCCAGCAGCTTAGGGACTAACTCCTACGAGCAGTACTTC
TRBV7-2	TRBD2	NA	TRBJ2-5	CASSLPETSGRVRETQYF	TGTGCCAGCAGCTTACCCGAGACTAGCGGGAGGGTTAGAGAGACCCAGTACTTC
TRBV18	TRBD2	NA	TRBJ2-3	CANSGTSGDTQYF	TGTGCCAATTCCGGGACTAGCGGAGATACGCAGTATTTT
TRBV20-1	TRBD1	many	TRBJ2-5	CSALTGVRETQYF	TGCAGTGCTCTGACAGGGGTGAGAGAGACCCAGTACTTC
TRBV3-1	NA	many	TRBJ2-1	CASSRAPRGNEQFF	TGTGCCAGCTCGAGGGCACCACGGGGCAATGAGCAGTTCTTC
TRBV29-1	NA	many	TRBJ2-7	CSVPRRCEQYF	TGCAGCGTTCCCCGACGGTGCGAGCAGTACTTC
TRBV20-1	NA	many	TRBJ1-3	CSARDPEIGNTIYF	TGCAGTGCTAGAGATCCGGAAATTGGAAACACCATATATTTT
TRBV5-1	NA	many	TRBJ1-3	CASSPEAMNTIYF	TGCGCCAGCAGCCCGGAGGCTATGAACACCATATATTTT
TRBV4-1	NA	many	TRBJ2-5	CASSQDGGRGETQYF	TGCGCCAGCAGCCAAGACGGTGGGCGCGGGGAGACCCAGTACTTC
TRBV9	NA	many	TRBJ2-2	CASSVVGTDGELFF	TGTGCCAGCAGCGTAGTCGGGACGGACGGGGAGCTGTTTTTT
TRBV20-1	NA	many	TRBJ2-7	CSPTGSYEQYF	TGCAGCCCGACTGGCTCCTACGAGCAGTACTTC
TRBV5-1	NA	many	TRBJ2-2	CASSSDPLSTGELFF	TGCGCCAGCAGCTCCGACCCCTTAAGCACCGGGGAGCTGTTTTTT
TRBV7-2	NA	NA	TRBJ2-5	CASSLVVTETQYF	TGTGCCAGCAGCTTAGTAGTGACGGAGACCCAGTACTTC
TRBV7-2	NA	many	TRBJ2-5	CASSPPSRETQYF	TGTGCCAGCAGCCCACCGTCGAGGGAGACCCAGTACTTC
TRBV30	NA	many	TRBJ1-2	CAWSVPRQAANYGYTF	TGTGCCTGGAGTGTTCCTCGACAGGCTGCTAACTATGGCTACACCTTC
TRBV4-1	NA	many	TRBJ1-3	CASSQEGWGSGNTIYF	TGCGCCAGCAGCCAAGAAGGTTGGGGCTCTGGAAACACCATATATTTT
TRBV2	NA	NA	TRBJ2-6	CASSAGALSSGANVLTF	TGTGCCAGCAGTGCCGGGGCTCTGTCTTCTGGGGCCAACGTCCTGACTTTC
TRBV29-1	TRBD1	many	TRBJ2-7	CSASLTGSPYEQYF	TGCAGCGCCTCCCTGACAGGGTCCCCCTACGAGCAGTACTTC
TRBV24-1	TRBD1	many	TRBJ2-7	CATSDPGQGSYEQYF	TGTGCCACCAGTGATCCGGGACAGGGATCCTACGAGCAGTACTTC
TRBV7-2	TRBD1	many	TRBJ1-3	CASSLGQVSGNTIYF	TGTGCCAGCAGCCTAGGACAGGTCTCTGGAAACACCATATATTTT
TRBV20-1	TRBD1	once	TRBJ1-1	CSARDARGGSTEAFF	TGCAGTGCTAGAGACGCCAGGGGGGGAAGCACTGAAGCTTTCTTT
TRBV6-5	NA	many	TRBJ2-2	CASSPPGAGELFF	TGTGCCAGCAGTCCCCCTGGGGCCGGGGAGCTGTTTTTT
TRBV7-9	TRBD1	once	TRBJ2-7	CASSFETGGEQYF	TGTGCCAGCAGCTTTGAGACAGGGGGCGAGCAGTACTTC
TRBV7-9	NA	few	TRBJ1-6	CASSQDRPSSYNSPLHF	TGTGCCAGCAGTCAAGACAGACCGAGCTCCTATAATTCACCCCTCCACTTT
TRBV2	NA	NA	TRBJ2-2	CASKLGELFF	TGTGCCAGCAAGCTAGGGGAGCTGTTTTTT
TRBV3-1	NA	many	TRBJ1-2	CASSQDKPGGYTF	TGTGCCAGCAGCCAAGATAAACCAGGCGGCTACACCTTC
TRBV6-5	TRBD2	many	TRBJ2-3	CASSYSKGLAPDTQYF	TGTGCCAGCAGTTACTCGAAGGGACTAGCGCCAGATACGCAGTATTTT
TRBV20-1	NA	once	TRBJ2-3	CSARMDTDTQYF	TGCAGTGCGCGCATGGACACAGATACGCAGTATTTT
TRBV20-1	TRBD1	NA	TRBJ2-5	CSASRRDRDNQPQYF	TGCAGTGCTTCCCGGCGGGACAGGGATAATCAGCCCCAGTACTTC
TRBV3-1	NA	many	TRBJ2-5	CASSQDEQVGTQYF	TGTGCCAGCAGCCAAGATGAGCAGGTGGGGACCCAGTACTTC
TRBV7-9	NA	NA	TRBJ1-4	CASKPGRPSEKLFF	TGTGCCTCCAAACCGGGGAGGCCGTCGGAAAAACTGTTTTTT
TRBV19	NA	NA	TRBJ2-7	CVPRRGPSYEQYF	TGTGTCCCGAGGAGGGGTCCCTCCTACGAGCAGTACTTC
TRBV20-1	NA	few	TRBJ1-5	CSASGSTDTQHF	TGCAGTGCTAGCGGGTCCACAGATACGCAGCATTTT
TRBV6-5	NA	many	TRBJ2-5	CATTDPVGETQYF	TGTGCCACGACGGACCCGGTTGGAGAGACCCAGTACTTC
TRBV2	TRBD1	NA	TRBJ1-1	CASRDRWLRREGTEAFF	TGTGCCAGCCGGGACAGGTGGCTTCGCCGGGAGGGGACTGAAGCTTTCTTT
TRBV7-9	TRBD1	NA	TRBJ2-1	CASSPPGQIYNEQFF	TGTGCCAGCTCCCCCCCGGGACAGATCTACAATGAGCAGTTCTTC
TRBV12-3/TRBV12-4	NA	many	TRBJ1-4	CASTGQLDEKLFF	TGTGCCAGCACAGGACAGCTTGATGAAAAACTGTTTTTT
TRBV27	NA	NA	TRBJ1-4	CASSLSGGQGEKLFF	TGTGCCAGCAGTTTATCAGGGGGGCAGGGTGAAAAACTGTTTTTT
TRBV28	NA	many	TRBJ1-2	CASGSYGYTF	TGTGCCAGCGGAAGCTATGGCTACACCTTC
TRBV6-1	TRBD2	few	TRBJ2-3	CAGAGTSGRRTDTQYF	TGTGCCGGCGCCGGGACTAGCGGGAGGAGAACAGATACGCAGTATTTT
TRBV19	TRBD2	NA	TRBJ2-7	CATSGSSTYEQYF	TGTGCCACTAGCGGGAGCAGCACCTACGAGCAGTACTTC
TRBV7-2	TRBD1	NA	TRBJ2-7	CASSFTGTGGSYEQYF	TGTGCCAGCAGCTTCACCGGGACAGGGGGCTCCTACGAGCAGTACTTC
TRBV10-3	NA	NA	TRBJ2-5	CAIRGRLGAGETQYF	TGTGCCATCAGGGGCAGGTTAGGGGCTGGGGAGACCCAGTACTTC
TRBV13	TRBD2	many	TRBJ2-1	CASSRPGRAGDEQFF	TGTGCCAGCAGCCGACCTGGGAGGGCCGGCGATGAGCAGTTCTTC
TRBV15	TRBD1	many	TRBJ1-5	CATSARTGGGFSNQPQHF	TGTGCCACCAGCGCGCGGACAGGGGGGGGTTTTAGCAATCAGCCCCAGCATTTT
TRBV7-2	TRBD2	many	TRBJ2-3	CASSPKGAGGSPDTQYF	TGTGCCAGCAGCCCCAAGGGAGCGGGAGGGAGCCCAGATACGCAGTATTTT
TRBV9	NA	many	TRBJ1-3	CASSGNRGNTIYF	TGTGCCAGCAGCGGCAACAGGGGAAACACCATATATTTT
TRBV9	NA	many	TRBJ1-3	CASSVGGFGNTIYF	TGTGCCAGCAGCGTAGGAGGGTTTGGAAACACCATATATTTT